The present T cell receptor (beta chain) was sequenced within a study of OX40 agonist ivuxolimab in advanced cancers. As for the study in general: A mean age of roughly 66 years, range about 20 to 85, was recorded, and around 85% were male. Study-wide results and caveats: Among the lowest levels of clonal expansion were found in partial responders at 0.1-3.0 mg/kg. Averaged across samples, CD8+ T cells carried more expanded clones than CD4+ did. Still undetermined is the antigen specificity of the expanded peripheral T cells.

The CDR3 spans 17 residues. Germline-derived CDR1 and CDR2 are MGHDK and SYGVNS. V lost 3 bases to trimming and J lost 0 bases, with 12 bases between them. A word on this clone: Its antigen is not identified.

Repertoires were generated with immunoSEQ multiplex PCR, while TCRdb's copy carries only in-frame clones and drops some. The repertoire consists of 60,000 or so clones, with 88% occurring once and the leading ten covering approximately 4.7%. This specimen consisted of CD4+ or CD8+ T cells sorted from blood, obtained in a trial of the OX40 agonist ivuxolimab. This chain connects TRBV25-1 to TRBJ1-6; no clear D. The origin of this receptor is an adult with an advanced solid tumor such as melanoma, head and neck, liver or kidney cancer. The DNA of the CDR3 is TGTGCCAGCAGTGATCAGATGGGGAGCTCCTATAATTCACCCCTCCACTTT. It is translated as CASSDQMGSSYNSPLHF.